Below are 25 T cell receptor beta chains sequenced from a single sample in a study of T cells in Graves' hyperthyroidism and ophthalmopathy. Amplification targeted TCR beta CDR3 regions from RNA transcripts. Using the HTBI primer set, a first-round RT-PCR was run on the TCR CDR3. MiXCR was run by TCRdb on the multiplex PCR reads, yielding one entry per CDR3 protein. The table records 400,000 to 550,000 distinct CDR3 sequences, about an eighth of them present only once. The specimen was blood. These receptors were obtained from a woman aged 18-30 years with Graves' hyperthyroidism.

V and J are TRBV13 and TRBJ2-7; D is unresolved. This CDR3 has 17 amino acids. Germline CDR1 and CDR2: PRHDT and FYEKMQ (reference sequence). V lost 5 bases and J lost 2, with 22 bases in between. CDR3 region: CASSPSIPSVGTYEQYF. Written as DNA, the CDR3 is TGTGCCAGCAGCCCATCCATCCCCAGCGTAGGGACCTACGAGCAGTACTTC.

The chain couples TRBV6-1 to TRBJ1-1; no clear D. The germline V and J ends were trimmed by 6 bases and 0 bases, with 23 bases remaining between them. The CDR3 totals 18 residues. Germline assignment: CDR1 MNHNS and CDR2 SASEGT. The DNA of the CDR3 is TGTGCCAGCAGGGTAATGTGGGCCCAGACTCGTATGAACACTGAAGCTTTCTTT. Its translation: CASRVMWAQTRMNTEAFF.

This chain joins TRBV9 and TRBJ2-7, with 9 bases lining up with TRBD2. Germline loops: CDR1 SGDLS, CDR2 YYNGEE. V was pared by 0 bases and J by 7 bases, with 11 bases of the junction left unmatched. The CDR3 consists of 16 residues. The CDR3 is CASSVGAGGRAREQYF. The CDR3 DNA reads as TGTGCCAGCAGCGTAGGAGCGGGCGGGAGGGCGCGGGAGCAGTACTTC.

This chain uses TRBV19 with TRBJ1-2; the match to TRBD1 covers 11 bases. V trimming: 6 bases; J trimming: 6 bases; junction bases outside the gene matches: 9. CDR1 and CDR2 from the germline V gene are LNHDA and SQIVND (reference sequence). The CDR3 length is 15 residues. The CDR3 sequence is CASRIPGQGDHGYTF. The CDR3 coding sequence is TGTGCCAGTAGAATCCCGGGACAGGGGGACCATGGCTACACCTTC. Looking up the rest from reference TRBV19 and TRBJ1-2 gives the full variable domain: DGGITQSPKYLFRKEGQNVTLSCEQNLNHDAMYWYRQDPGQGLRLIYYSQIVNDFQKGDIAEGYSVSREKKESFPLTVTSAQKNPTAFYLCASRIPGQGDHGYTFGSGTRLTVV.

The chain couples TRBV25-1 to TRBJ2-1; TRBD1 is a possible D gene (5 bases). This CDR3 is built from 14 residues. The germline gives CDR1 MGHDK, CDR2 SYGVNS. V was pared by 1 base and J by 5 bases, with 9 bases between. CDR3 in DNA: TGTGCCAGCAGTGAATTCGGACAAAACAATGAGCAGTTCTTC. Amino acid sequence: CASSEFGQNNEQFF.

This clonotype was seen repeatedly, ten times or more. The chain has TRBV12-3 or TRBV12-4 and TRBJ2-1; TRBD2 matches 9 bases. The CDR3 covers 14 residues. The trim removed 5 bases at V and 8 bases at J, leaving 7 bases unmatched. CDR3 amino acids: CASSLPGLAYEQFF. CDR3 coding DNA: TGTGCCAGCAGTCTACCGGGACTAGCCTATGAGCAGTTCTTC.

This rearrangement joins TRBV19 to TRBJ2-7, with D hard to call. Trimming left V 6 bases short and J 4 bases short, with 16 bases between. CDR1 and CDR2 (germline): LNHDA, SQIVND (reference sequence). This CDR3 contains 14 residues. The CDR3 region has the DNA TGTGCCAGTAGAAACGACTTTCAACCTTACGAGCAGTACTTC. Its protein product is CASRNDFQPYEQYF.

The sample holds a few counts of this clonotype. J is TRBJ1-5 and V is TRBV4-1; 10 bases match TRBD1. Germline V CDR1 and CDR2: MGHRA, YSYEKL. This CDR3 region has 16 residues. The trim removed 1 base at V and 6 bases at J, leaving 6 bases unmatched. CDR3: CASSQGATGGLQPQHF. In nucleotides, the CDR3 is TGCGCCAGCAGCCAAGGGGCGACAGGGGGCCTTCAGCCCCAGCATTTT.

CDR3 region: CASSTPTGNDYGYTF. The CDR3 region has the DNA TGTGCCAGTAGTACACCCACAGGGAACGACTATGGCTACACCTTC. This chain connects TRBV19 to TRBJ1-2; TRBD1 is a possible D gene (6 bases). This CDR3 is built from 15 residues. Trimming stripped 4 bases from V and 3 bases from J, with 15 bases between. Germline V gene lookup returns CDR1 LNHDA and CDR2 SQIVND (reference sequence).

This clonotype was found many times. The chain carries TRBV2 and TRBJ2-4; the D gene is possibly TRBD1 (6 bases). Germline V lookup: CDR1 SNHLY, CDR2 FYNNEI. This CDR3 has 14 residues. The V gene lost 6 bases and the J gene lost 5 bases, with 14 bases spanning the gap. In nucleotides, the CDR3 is TGTGCCAGCAGACAGGGCGGGCTCGAAAACATTCAGTACTTC. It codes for CASRQGGLENIQYF. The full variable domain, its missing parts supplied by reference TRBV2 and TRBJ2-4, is EPEVTQTPSHQVTQMGQEVILRCVPISNHLYFYWYRQILGQKVEFLVSFYNNEISEKSEIFDDQFSVERPDGSNFTLKIRSTKLEDSAMYFCASRQGGLENIQYFGAGTRLSVL.

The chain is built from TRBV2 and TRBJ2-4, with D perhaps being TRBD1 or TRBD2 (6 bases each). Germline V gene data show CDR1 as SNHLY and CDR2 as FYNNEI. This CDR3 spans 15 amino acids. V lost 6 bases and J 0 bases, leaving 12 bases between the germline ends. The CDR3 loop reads CASRGEDRAKNIQYF. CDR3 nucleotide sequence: TGTGCCAGCAGGGGGGAGGACAGAGCCAAAAACATTCAGTACTTC.

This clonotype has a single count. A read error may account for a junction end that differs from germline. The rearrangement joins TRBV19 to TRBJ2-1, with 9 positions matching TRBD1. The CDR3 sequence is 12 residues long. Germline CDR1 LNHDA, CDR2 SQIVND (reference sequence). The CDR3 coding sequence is TGTGCCAGTAGGGACAGGGGCAATGAGCGGTTCTTC. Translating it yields CASRDRGNERFF.

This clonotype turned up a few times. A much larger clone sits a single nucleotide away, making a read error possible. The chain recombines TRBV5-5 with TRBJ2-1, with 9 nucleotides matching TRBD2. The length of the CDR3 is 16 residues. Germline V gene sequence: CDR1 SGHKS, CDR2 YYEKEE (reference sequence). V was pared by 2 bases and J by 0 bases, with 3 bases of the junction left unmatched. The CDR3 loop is CASSFLSGSSYNEQFF. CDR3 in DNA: TGTGCCAGCAGCTTCCTTAGCGGGAGCTCCTACAATGAGCAGTTCTTC.

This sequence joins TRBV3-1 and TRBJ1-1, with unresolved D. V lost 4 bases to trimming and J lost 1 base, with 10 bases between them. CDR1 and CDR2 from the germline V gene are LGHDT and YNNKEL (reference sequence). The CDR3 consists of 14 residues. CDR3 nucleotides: TGTGCCAGCAGCCGGGCGGCAGGGAACACTGAAGCTTTCTTT. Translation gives CASSRAAGNTEAFF.

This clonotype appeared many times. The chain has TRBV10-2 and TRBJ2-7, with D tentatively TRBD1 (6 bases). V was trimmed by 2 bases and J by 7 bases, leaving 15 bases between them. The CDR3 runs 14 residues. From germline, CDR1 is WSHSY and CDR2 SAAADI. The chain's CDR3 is CASSEADSIYEQYV. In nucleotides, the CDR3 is TGCGCCAGCAGTGAGGCGGACAGTATATATGAGCAGTACGTC.

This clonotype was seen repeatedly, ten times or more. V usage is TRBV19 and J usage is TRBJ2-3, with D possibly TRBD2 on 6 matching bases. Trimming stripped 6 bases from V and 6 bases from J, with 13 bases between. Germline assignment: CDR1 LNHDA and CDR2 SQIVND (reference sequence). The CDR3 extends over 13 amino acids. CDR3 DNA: TGTGCCAGTAGCGGGAGCGTGTGGGATACGCAGTATTTT. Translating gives CASSGSVWDTQYF.

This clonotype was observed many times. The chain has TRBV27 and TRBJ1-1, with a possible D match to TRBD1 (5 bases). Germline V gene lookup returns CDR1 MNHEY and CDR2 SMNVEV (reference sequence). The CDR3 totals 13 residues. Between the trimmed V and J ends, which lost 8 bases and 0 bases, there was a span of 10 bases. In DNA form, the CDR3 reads TGTGCCAGCTACAGGAACATGAACACTGAAGCTTTCTTT. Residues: CASYRNMNTEAFF.

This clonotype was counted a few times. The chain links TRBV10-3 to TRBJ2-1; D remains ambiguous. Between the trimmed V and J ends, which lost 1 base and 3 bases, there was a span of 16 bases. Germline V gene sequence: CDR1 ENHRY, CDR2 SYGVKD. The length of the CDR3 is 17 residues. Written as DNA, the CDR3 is TGTGCCATCAGTGAGTTGGGGTCCTCGTCGCACTACAATGAGCAGTTCTTC. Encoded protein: CAISELGSSSHYNEQFF.

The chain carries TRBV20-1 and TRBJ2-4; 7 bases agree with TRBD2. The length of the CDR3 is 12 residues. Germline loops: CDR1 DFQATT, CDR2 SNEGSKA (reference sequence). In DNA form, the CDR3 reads TGCGGCGGGAGTGGGCCCAAAAACATTCAGTACTTC. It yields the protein CGGSGPKNIQYF.

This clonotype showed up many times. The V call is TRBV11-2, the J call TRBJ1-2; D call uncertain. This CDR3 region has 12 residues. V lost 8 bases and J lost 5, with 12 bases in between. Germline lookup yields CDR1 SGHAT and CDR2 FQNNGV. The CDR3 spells CASGPDLYGYTF. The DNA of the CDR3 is TGTGCCAGCGGGCCAGACCTATATGGCTACACCTTC.

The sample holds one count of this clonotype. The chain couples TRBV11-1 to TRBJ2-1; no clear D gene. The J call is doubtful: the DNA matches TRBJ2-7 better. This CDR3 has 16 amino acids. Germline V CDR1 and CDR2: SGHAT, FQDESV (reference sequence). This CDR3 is CASSLESWSSYNEQYF. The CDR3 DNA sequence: TGTGCCAGCAGCTTAGAGTCTTGGAGCTCCTACAATGAGCAGTACTTC.

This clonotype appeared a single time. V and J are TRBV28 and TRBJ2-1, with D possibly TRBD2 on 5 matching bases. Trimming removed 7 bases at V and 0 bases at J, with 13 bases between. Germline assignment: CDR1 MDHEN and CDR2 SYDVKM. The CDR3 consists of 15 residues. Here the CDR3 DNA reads TGTGCCAGCACCCGGGCTAGCTACTCCTACAATGAGCAGTTCTTC. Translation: CASTRASYSYNEQFF.

The chain's CDR3 is CASRGLAGFSYNEQFF. The CDR3 coding sequence is TGTGCCAGCAGAGGACTAGCGGGATTCTCCTACAATGAGCAGTTCTTC. V and J are TRBV5-6 and TRBJ2-1; 12 bases fit TRBD2. J gave up 0 bases and V 5 bases, and 3 bases lay outside the gene matches. The CDR3 consists of 16 residues. The germline V gene has CDR1 SGHDT and CDR2 YYEEEE.

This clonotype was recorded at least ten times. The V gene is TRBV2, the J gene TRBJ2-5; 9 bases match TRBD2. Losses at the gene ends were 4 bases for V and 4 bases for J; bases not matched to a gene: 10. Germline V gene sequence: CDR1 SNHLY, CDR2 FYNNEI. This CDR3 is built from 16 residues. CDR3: CASSVNSGRFGETQYF. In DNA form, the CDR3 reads TGTGCCAGCAGTGTCAATAGCGGGAGATTTGGAGAGACCCAGTACTTC. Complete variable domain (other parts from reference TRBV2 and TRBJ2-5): EPEVTQTPSHQVTQMGQEVILRCVPISNHLYFYWYRQILGQKVEFLVSFYNNEISEKSEIFDDQFSVERPDGSNFTLKIRSTKLEDSAMYFCASSVNSGRFGETQYFGPGTRLLVL.

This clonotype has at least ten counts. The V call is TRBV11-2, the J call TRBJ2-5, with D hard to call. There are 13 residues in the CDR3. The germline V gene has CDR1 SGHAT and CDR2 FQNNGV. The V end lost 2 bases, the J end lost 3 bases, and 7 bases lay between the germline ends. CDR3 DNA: TGTGCCAGCAGCTTAAGGCAGAAAGAGACCCAGTACTTC. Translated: CASSLRQKETQYF.